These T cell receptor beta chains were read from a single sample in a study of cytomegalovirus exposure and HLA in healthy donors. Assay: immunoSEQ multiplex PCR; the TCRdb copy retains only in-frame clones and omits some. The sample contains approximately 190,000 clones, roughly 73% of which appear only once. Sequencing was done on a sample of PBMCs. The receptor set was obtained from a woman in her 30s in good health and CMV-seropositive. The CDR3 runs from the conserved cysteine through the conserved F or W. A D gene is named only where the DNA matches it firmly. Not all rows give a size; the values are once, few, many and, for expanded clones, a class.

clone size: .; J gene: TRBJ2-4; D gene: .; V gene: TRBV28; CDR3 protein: CASSPGSSKNIQYF; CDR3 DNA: TGTGCCAGCAGTCCAGGGTCTTCCAAAAACATTCAGTACTTC
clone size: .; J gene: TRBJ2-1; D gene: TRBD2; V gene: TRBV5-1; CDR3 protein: CASSSNGLAYNEQFF; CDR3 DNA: TGCGCCAGCAGCTCAAATGGACTAGCTTACAATGAGCAGTTCTTC
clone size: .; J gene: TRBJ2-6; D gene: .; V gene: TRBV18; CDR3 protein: CASSPQESSGANVLTF; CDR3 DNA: TGTGCCAGCTCGCCACAGGAGAGCTCTGGGGCCAACGTCCTGACTTTC
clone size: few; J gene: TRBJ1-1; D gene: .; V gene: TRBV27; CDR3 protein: CASSTRTRPMVTEAFF; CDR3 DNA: TGTGCCAGCAGTACCCGGACACGTCCTATGGTGACTGAAGCTTTCTTT
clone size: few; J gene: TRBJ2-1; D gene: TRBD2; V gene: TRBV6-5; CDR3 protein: CASLSKAGGLNEQFF; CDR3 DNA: TGTGCCAGCCTGTCGAAGGCGGGGGGGCTGAATGAGCAGTTCTTC
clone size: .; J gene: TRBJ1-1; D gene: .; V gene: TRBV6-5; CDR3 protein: CASSKQGRDTEAFF; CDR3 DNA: TGTGCCAGCAGTAAGCAGGGCAGGGACACTGAAGCTTTCTTT
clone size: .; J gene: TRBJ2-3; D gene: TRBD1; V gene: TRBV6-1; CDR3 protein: CAIATGSTDTQYF; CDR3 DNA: TGTGCCATTGCGACAGGGAGCACAGATACGCAGTATTTT
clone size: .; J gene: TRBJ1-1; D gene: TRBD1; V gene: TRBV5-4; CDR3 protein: CASSWGQVNTEAFF; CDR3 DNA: TGTGCCAGCAGCTGGGGACAGGTGAACACTGAAGCTTTCTTT
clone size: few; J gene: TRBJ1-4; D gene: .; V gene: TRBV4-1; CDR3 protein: CASSQDSGLKEKLFF; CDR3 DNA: TGCGCCAGCAGCCAAGATTCAGGTCTGAAGGAAAAACTGTTTTTT
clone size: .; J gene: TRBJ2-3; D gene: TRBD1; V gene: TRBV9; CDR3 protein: CASSVEGQGADTQYF; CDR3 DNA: TGTGCCAGCAGCGTAGAGGGACAGGGGGCTGATACGCAGTATTTT
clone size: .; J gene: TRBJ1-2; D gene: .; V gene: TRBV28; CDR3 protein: CASSIFDYGYTF; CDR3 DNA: TGTGCCAGCAGTATTTTCGACTATGGCTACACCTTC
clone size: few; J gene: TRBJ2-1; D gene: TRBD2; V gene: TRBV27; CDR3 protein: CASMGRGGVNEQFF; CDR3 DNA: TGTGCCAGCATGGGGCGGGGGGGCGTCAATGAGCAGTTCTTC